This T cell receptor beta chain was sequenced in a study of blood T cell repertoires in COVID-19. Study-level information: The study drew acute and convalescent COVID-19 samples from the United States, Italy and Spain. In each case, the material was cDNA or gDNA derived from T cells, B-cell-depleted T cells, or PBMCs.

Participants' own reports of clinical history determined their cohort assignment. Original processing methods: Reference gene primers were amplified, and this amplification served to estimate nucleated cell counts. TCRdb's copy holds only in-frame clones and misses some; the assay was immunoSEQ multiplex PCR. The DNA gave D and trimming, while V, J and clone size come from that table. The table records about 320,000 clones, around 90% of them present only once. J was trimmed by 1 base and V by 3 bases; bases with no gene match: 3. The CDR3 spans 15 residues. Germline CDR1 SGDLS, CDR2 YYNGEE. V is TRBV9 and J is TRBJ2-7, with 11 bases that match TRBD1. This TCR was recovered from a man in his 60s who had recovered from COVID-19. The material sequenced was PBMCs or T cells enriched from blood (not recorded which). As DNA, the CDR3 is TGTGCCAGCAGCGAGGGACAGGGGGTTTCCTACGAGCAGTACTTC. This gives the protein CASSEGQGVSYEQYF.